This TCR beta chain comes out of a study of T cells in Graves' hyperthyroidism and ophthalmopathy. Points from the study as a whole: Among thyroid clonotypes expanded above 0.001, most also appeared in blood. Before onset, by a median of approximately 6.2 months, the model predicted ophthalmopathy.

Germline V gives CDR1 SGHAT, CDR2 FQNNGV. The CDR3 consists of 13 residues. The V and J ends lost 1 base and 9 bases respectively, with 12 bases between them. About this clonotype itself: Antigen specificity is unknown.

Pregnant or lactating patients were excluded, as were those with uncontrolled infection or other autoimmune disease. Diagnoses were made from clinical symptoms, serum measures (thyroxine and TRAb), thyroid ultrasound and orbital computed tomography. The TCR beta CDR3 regions underwent amplification using RNA transcripts as the source. Primed by the HTBI set, a first-round RT-PCR was run on the TCR CDR3. TCRdb passed the multiplex PCR reads through MiXCR, listing each CDR3 protein once. The repertoire holds 540,000 or so distinct CDR3 sequences, with under 60% as singletons. The chain carries TRBV11-2 and TRBJ2-5, with no clear D. Sequenced material: peripheral blood or thyroid tissue (not recorded which). The TCR was taken from an adult woman with Graves' disease, either hyperthyroidism or ophthalmopathy (not recorded which). The CDR3 nucleotides read TGTGCCAGCAGCTTAGGCGTGGGTGAGGCCCAGTACTTC. Protein sequence: CASSLGVGEAQYF. Full variable domain (outside the CDR3, taken from reference TRBV11-2 and TRBJ2-5): EAGVAQSPRYKIIEKRQSVAFWCNPISGHATLYWYQQILGQGPKLLIQFQNNGVVDDSQLPKDRFSAERLKGVDSTLKIQPAKLEDSAVYLCASSLGVGEAQYFGPGTRLLVL.